This T cell receptor (beta chain) was observed in a study of shared clonotypes between healthy human individuals. From CD4+ cells came CD45RA+ naive and CD45RA-negative memory subsets. Germline-derived CDR1 and CDR2 are SGDLS and YYNGEE. The CDR3 has 16 residues. After removal of 2 bases from V and 2 bases from J, the junction contained 9 bases not matched to a gene. Findings and caveats of the study: The sharing of approximately 4.6% of naive CD4 clonotypes was seen across several donors. Memory subsets generally showed smaller estimated richness than naive subsets did.

Worth noting for this clone: Antigen unknown.

The method was immunoSEQ multiplex PCR; TCRdb's version includes in-frame clones alone and lacks a portion of them. The repertoire holds around 2.3 million clones, with approximately 94% as singletons. The source material was naive CD4+ T cells sorted from blood. Subset indicated: CD45RA+ positively selected. This TCR was recovered from a man in his late teens or twenties in good health. The rearrangement links TRBV9 to TRBJ2-5, with TRBD1 matching over 7 bases. CDR3 protein: CASSVGTGASQETQYF. CDR3 in DNA: TGTGCCAGCAGCGTCGGCACAGGGGCAAGTCAAGAGACCCAGTACTTC.